The source of this TCR beta chain is a study of OX40 agonist ivuxolimab in advanced cancers. Study at large: The mean age was roughly 60 years, ranging from roughly 23 to 80, with around four fifths of participants male. Overall study results and limits: Fewer expanded clones were found on average in CD4+ than in CD8+ T cells.

The protocol was immunoSEQ multiplex PCR, while the TCRdb copy is restricted to in-frame clones and leaves out a portion. This sample has fewer than 45,000 clones, with about 90% found just once. About this clone itself: Its antigen is as yet unknown.

Germline values: CDR1 SGHRS, CDR2 YFSETQ. The CDR3 totals 13 residues. V lost 4 bases and J lost 0, with 7 bases in between. The sequences come from CD4+ or CD8+ T cells sorted from blood, collected in a trial of the OX40 agonist ivuxolimab. The genes are TRBV5-1 and TRBJ2-5; the D is unclear. The TCR was taken from an adult with an advanced solid tumor such as melanoma, head and neck, liver or kidney cancer. The chain's CDR3 is CASSGQDQETQYF. The CDR3 DNA sequence: TGCGCCAGCAGCGGGCAGGACCAAGAGACCCAGTACTTC. Full variable domain (outside the CDR3, taken from reference TRBV5-1 and TRBJ2-5): KAGVTQTPRYLIKTRGQQVTLSCSPISGHRSVSWYQQTPGQGLQFLFEYFSETQRNKGNFPGRFSGRQFSNSRSEMNVSTLELGDSALYLCASSGQDQETQYFGPGTRLLVL.